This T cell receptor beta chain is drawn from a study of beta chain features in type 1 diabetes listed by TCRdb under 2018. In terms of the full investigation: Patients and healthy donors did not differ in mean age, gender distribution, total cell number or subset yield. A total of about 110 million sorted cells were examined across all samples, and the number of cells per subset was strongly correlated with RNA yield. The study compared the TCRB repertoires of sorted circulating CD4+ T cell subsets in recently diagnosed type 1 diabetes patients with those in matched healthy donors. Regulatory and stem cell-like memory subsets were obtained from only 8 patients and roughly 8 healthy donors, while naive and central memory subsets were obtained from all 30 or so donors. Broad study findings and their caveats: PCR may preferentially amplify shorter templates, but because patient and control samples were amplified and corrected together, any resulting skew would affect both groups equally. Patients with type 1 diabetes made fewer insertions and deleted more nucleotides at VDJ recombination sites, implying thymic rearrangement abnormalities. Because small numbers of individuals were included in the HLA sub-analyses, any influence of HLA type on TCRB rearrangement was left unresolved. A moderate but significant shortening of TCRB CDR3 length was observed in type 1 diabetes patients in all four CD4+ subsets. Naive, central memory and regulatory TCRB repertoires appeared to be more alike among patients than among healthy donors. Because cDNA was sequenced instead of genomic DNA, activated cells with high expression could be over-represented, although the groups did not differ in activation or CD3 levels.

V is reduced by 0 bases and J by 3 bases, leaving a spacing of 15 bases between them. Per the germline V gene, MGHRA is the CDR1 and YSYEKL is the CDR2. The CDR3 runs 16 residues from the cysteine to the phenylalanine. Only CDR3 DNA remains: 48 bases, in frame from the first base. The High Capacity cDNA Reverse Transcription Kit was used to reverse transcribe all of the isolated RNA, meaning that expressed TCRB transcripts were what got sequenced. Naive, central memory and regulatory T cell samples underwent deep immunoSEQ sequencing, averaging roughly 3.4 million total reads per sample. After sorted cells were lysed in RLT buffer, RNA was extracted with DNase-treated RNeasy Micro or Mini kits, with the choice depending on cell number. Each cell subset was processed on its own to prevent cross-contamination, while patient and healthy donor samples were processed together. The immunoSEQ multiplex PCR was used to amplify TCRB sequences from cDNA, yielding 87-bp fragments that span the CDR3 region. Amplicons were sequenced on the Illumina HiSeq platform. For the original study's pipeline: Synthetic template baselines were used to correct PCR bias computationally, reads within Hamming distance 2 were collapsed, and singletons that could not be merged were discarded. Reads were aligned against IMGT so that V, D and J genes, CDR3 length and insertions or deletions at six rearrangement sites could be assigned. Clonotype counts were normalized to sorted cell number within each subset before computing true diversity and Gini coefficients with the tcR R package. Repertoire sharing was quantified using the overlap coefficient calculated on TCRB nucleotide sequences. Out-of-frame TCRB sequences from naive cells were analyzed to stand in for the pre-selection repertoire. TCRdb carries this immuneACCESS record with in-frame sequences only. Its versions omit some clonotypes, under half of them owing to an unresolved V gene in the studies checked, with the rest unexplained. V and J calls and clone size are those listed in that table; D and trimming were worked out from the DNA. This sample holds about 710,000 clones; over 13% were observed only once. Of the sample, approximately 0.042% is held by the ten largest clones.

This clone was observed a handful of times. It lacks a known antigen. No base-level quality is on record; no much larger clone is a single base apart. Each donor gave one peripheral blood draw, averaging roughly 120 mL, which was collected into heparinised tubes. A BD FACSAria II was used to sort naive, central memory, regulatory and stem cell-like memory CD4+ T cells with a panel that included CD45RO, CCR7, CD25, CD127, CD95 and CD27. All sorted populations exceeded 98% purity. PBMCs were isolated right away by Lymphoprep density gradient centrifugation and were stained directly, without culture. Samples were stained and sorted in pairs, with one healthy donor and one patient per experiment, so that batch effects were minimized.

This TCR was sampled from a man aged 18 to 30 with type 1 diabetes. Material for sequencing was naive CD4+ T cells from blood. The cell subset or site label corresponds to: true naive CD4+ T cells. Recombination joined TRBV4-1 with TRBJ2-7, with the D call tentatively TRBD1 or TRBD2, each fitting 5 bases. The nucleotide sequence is TGCGCCAGCAGCCAAGATAGGGTGGGACGCGGCTACGAGCAGTACTTC. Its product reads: CASSQDRVGRGYEQYF.